Shown below are 22 T cell receptor beta chains from a single sample sequenced in a study of post-analysis software for immune sequencing data. Study findings and constraints: TRBV5-6, TRBV5-1 and TRBV20-1 belonged to a set of five TRBV segments that were more frequent in patients than controls.

These receptors have no identified antigens. Unique molecular identifiers were built into the TCR beta cDNA libraries. TCRdb re-called the PCR reads with MiXCR, one entry per CDR3 protein. The sample consists of 800,000 to 950,000 distinct CDR3 sequences, approximately 53% of them appearing once. Source material: blood. Receptors originate from a girl between 10 and 17 years old with multiple sclerosis.

CDR3 sequence (DNA): TGTGCCAGCAGCCTAATGCGGCTAGCGGGAGGTCGCCCGGGCAATGAGCAGTTCTTC. The encoded protein is CASSLMRLAGGRPGNEQFF. The J gene is TRBJ2-1, the V gene TRBV7-3; TRBD2 aligns across 11 bases. Germline V gene lookup returns CDR1 SGHTA and CDR2 FQGTGA. The V gene end was trimmed by 5 bases and the J gene end by 6 bases; junction bases not matched to a gene: 18. This CDR3 contains 19 residues.

This clonotype was recorded a few times. This chain links TRBV15 with TRBJ2-3, with 8 nucleotides matching TRBD2. Germline lookup yields CDR1 LNHNV and CDR2 YYDKDF (reference sequence). The CDR3 runs 14 residues. V lost 4 bases to trimming and J lost 1 base; unmatched junction nucleotides: 1. The CDR3 region has the DNA TGTGCCACCAGCATCGGGGGGGGCACAGATACGCAGTATTTT. Residues: CATSIGGGTDTQYF.

This clonotype appeared once. J is TRBJ2-3 and V is TRBV12-3 or TRBV12-4; D perhaps matches TRBD2 (7 bases). The CDR3 extends over 16 amino acids. V dropped 5 bases and J dropped 15 bases, with 30 bases sitting between them. CDR3 in DNA: TGTGCCAGCAGTCCCCCGGCCAGAGGGGGGGAAGATGCGGAATATTTT. Its translation is CASSPPARGGEDAEYF.

The chain combines TRBV29-1 with TRBJ2-7, with D perhaps TRBD2 (6 bases). This CDR3 comprises 12 residues. V was shortened by 6 bases and J by 2 bases, with 11 bases between the two germline ends. Germline CDR1 and CDR2: SQVTM and ANQGSEA. CDR3: CSVIAAPYEQYF. CDR3 nucleotides: TGCAGCGTCATAGCGGCTCCCTACGAGCAGTACTTC.

V and J are TRBV7-9 and TRBJ1-2, with 8 nucleotides matching TRBD1. This CDR3 has 14 residues. Losses at the gene ends were 3 bases for V and 3 bases for J; bases not matched to a gene: 3. Germline V gives CDR1 SEHNR, CDR2 FQNEAQ (reference sequence). The CDR3 spells CASSLTGEDYGYTF. In DNA, the CDR3 is TGTGCCAGCAGCTTGACAGGGGAAGACTATGGCTACACCTTC.

The chain combines TRBV29-1 with TRBJ2-5, with D tentatively TRBD2 (5 bases). The V end was cut by 0 bases, the J end by 2 bases, with 13 bases between. Germline V gene sequence: CDR1 SQVTM, CDR2 ANQGSEA. There are 15 residues in the CDR3. The DNA for the CDR3 is TGCAGCGTTGAAGATCTGACGGGGAAACAAGAGACCCAGTACTTC. Translated: CSVEDLTGKQETQYF. Full variable domain (remainder filled in from reference TRBV29-1 and TRBJ2-5): SAVISQKPSRDICQRGTSLTIQCQVDSQVTMMFWYRQQPGQSLTLIATANQGSEATYESGFVIDKFPISRPNLTFSTLTVSNMSPEDSSIYLCSVEDLTGKQETQYFGPGTRLLVL.

This clonotype was seen a few times. This sequence joins TRBV5-1 and TRBJ2-6, with a possible D match to TRBD1 (6 bases). From germline, CDR1 is SGHRS and CDR2 YFSETQ. This CDR3 is built from 14 residues. Between the trimmed V and J ends, which lost 4 bases and 7 bases, there was a span of 12 bases. Here the CDR3 reads CASSIKQGANVLTF. The CDR3 nucleotides are TGCGCCAGCAGCATAAAACAGGGCGCCAACGTCCTGACTTTC.

In its sample, this clonotype was seen a few times. J is TRBJ2-5 and V is TRBV28; perhaps TRBD2 as D (5 bases). The DNA end lines up better with TRBJ2-7; the J call may be wrong. The CDR3 consists of 13 residues. Germline V gives CDR1 MDHEN, CDR2 SYDVKM. The CDR3 region is CASSLALGDEQYF. DNA of the CDR3: TGTGCCAGCAGTTTAGCCCTGGGAGACGAGCAGTACTTC.

V is TRBV6-2 or TRBV6-3 and J is TRBJ2-7; TRBD1 matches 9 bases. The germline V gene has CDR1 MNHEY and CDR2 SVGEGT. The CDR3 has 13 amino acids. V was pared by 6 bases and J by 2 bases, with 2 bases of the junction left unmatched. The CDR3 here is CASSGTGTYEQYF. The CDR3 region has the DNA TGTGCCAGCAGCGGGACAGGGACCTACGAGCAGTACTTC.

The gene calls are TRBV4-2 and TRBJ2-3; TRBD2 aligns across 7 bases. The CDR3 length is 16 residues. Germline V gives CDR1 LGHNA, CDR2 YNFKEQ. J lost 4 bases, V lost 1 base, and 8 bases had no gene match. The CDR3 DNA is TGTGCCAGCAGCCAAGCGTCCAGCGGGGTAGCAGATACGCAGTATTTT. Its protein product is CASSQASSGVADTQYF.

V usage is TRBV10-3 and J usage is TRBJ2-7, with 8 bases aligning to TRBD2. The CDR3 is 17 amino acids. Germline-derived CDR1 and CDR2 are ENHRY and SYGVKD. V dropped 2 bases and J dropped 1; count of bases not matched to a gene: 10. The CDR3 bases are TGTGCCATCAGTGAGCCGCTCGGGAGGGCGATTTCCTACGAGCAGTACTTC. It specifies CAISEPLGRAISYEQYF.

The V and J genes are TRBV5-5 and TRBJ1-2; maybe TRBD1 (6 bases). The CDR3 spans 14 residues. The V gene's germline CDR1 is SGHKS and CDR2 YYEKEE (reference sequence). Trimming left V 5 bases short and J 3 bases short, with 14 bases between. CDR3 nucleotide sequence: TGTGCCAGCAGTCCTGACAGGACCCACTATGGCTACACCTTC. It specifies CASSPDRTHYGYTF.

The CDR3 protein is CASSPLRDSLPDTQYF. The CDR3 nucleotides are TGCGCCAGCAGCCCCCTCCGGGACTCGCTCCCCGATACGCAGTATTTT. J is TRBJ2-3 and V is TRBV5-1, with D maybe TRBD2 (6 bases). Trimming removed 4 bases at V and 6 bases at J, with 21 bases between. Germline V lookup: CDR1 SGHRS, CDR2 YFSETQ. The CDR3 covers 16 residues.

The V call is TRBV7-2, the J call TRBJ2-7, with 9 bases fitting TRBD2. Germline trimming cut 2 bases from V and 0 bases from J; bases unmatched to any gene: 8. This CDR3 region has 17 residues. Per germline, CDR1 SGHTA and CDR2 FQGNSA. The CDR3 DNA is TGTGCCAGCAGCTTAAGAGCGGGAGGCCAGAGCTCCTACGAGCAGTACTTC. Amino acids: CASSLRAGGQSSYEQYF.

This clonotype was picked up a small number of times. The J gene is TRBJ2-7, the V gene TRBV3-1, with 7 bases aligning to TRBD2. The CDR3 spans 15 residues. Germline V gene lookup returns CDR1 LGHDT and CDR2 YNNKEL (reference sequence). V dropped 4 bases and J dropped 0; count of bases not matched to a gene: 6. The CDR3 DNA reads as TGTGCCAGCAGCCCCGACGGACTAGTCTCCTACGAGCAGTACTTC. Translating gives CASSPDGLVSYEQYF.

The chain has TRBV15 and TRBJ2-1; no clear D gene. CDR3 length: 13 amino acids. Trimming pared 8 bases from V and 2 bases from J, leaving 10 bases between. The germline CDR1 and CDR2 sequences are LNHNV and YYDKDF (reference sequence). The CDR3 here is CATEKFPYNEQFF. The CDR3 coding sequence is TGTGCCACCGAGAAATTCCCCTACAATGAGCAGTTCTTC.

The chain links TRBV5-1 to TRBJ2-7; tentative D call: TRBD1 (5 bases). This CDR3 is 15 amino acids long. Per the germline V gene, CDR1 is SGHRS and CDR2 is YFSETQ. Trimming left V 0 bases short and J 0 bases short, with 10 bases between. The CDR3 bases are TGCGCCAGCAGCTTGGAACCAGGGAACTCCTACGAGCAGTACTTC. Protein: CASSLEPGNSYEQYF.

This chain links TRBV20-1 with TRBJ2-1; the match to TRBD2 covers 14 bases. The CDR3 has 20 residues. The V and J ends lost 0 bases and 1 base, in that order; junction bases with no gene match: 11. Germline loops: CDR1 DFQATT, CDR2 SNEGSKA (reference sequence). The CDR3 bases are TGCAGTGCTAGAGATCCCCGGACTAGCGGGGGGTCCCGGTCCTACAATGAGCAGTTCTTC. Translated: CSARDPRTSGGSRSYNEQFF.

This chain links TRBV10-2 with TRBJ2-5; 7 bases match TRBD1. Germline values: CDR1 WSHSY, CDR2 SAAADI. V shed 10 bases and J 11 bases; nucleotides not matched to a gene: 16. CDR3 length equals 13 residues. DNA of the CDR3: TGCGCCACCGGGACAGCCCCTATTCTGGAGCAGTACTTC. Amino acid sequence: CATGTAPILEQYF.

The CDR3 bases are TGTGCCAGCAGGGGCCTGGAGCGGGGGGAAGAGACCCAGTACTTC. Its translation: CASRGLERGEETQYF. The chain combines TRBV6-5 with TRBJ2-5; 9 nucleotides line up with TRBD2. The trim removed 6 bases at V and 3 bases at J, leaving 8 bases unmatched. In germline, CDR1 is MNHEY, CDR2 SVGAGI. The CDR3 contains 15 residues.

V usage is TRBV7-3 and J usage is TRBJ2-7, with D unresolved. The CDR3 is 15 residues long. Germline V lookup: CDR1 SGHTA, CDR2 FQGTGA. V dropped 0 bases and J dropped 2 bases, with 11 bases sitting between them. Written as DNA, the CDR3 is TGTGCCAGCAGCTTAACGGCCGGCACAGCCTACGAGCAGTACTTC. This translates into CASSLTAGTAYEQYF.

In this sample, this clonotype turned up a few times. This chain uses TRBV3-1 with TRBJ1-2; TRBD1 matches at 7 bases. The V gene's germline CDR1 is LGHDT and CDR2 YNNKEL (reference sequence). Trimming cost V 4 bases and J 8 bases; bases outside gene matches: 4. The CDR3 totals 12 residues. This CDR3 reads CASSPNRGGYTF. The CDR3 DNA reads TGTGCCAGCAGCCCCAACAGGGGCGGCTACACCTTC. Supplemented by reference TRBV3-1 and TRBJ1-2, the full variable domain reads DTAVSQTPKYLVTQMGNDKSIKCEQNLGHDTMYWYKQDSKKFLKIMFSYNNKELIINETVPNRFSPKSPDKAHLNLHINSLELGDSAVYFCASSPNRGGYTFGSGTRLTVV.